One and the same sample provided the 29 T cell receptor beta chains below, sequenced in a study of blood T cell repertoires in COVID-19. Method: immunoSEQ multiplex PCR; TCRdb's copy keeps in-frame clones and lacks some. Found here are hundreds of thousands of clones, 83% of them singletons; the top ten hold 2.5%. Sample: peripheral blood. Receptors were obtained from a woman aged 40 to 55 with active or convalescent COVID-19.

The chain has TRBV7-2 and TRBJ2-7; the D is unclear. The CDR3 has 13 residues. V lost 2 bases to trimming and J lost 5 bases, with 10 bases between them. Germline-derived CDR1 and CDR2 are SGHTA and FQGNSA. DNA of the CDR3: TGTGCCAGCAGCTTATTCCGCGCTAACGAGCAGTACTTC. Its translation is CASSLFRANEQYF.

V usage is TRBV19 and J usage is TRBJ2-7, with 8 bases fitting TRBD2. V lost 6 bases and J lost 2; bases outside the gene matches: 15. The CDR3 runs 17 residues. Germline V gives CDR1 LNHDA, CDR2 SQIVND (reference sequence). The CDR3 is CASSPSFLAGLPYEQYF. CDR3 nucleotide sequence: TGTGCCAGTAGCCCCTCCTTTTTAGCGGGGCTCCCCTACGAGCAGTACTTC.

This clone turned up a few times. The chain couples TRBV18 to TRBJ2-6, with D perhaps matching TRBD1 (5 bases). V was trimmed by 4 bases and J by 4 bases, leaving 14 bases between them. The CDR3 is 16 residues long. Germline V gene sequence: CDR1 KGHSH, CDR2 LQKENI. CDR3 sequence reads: CASSRPTGAGANVLTF. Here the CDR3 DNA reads TGTGCCAGCTCACGGCCCACAGGAGCGGGGGCCAACGTCCTGACTTTC.

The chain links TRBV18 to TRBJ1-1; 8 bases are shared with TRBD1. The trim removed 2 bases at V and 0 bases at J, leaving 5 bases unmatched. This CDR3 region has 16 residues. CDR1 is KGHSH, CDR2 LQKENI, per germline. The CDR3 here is CASSPDSGGMNTEAFF. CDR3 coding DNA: TGTGCCAGCTCACCAGATTCAGGGGGCATGAACACTGAAGCTTTCTTT.

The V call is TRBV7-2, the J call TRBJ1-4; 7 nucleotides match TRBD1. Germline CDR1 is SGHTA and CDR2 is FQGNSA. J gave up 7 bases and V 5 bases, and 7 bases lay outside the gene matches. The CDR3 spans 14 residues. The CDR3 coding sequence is TGTGCCAGCAGCCCGGACAGGAGGGGTGAAAAACTGTTTTTT. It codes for CASSPDRRGEKLFF.

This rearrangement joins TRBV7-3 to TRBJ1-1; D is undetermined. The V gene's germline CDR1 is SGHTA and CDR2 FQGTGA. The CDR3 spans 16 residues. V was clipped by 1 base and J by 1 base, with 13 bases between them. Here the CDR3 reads CASSLNRATGNTEAFF. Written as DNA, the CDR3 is TGTGCCAGCAGCTTAAACCGTGCGACGGGGAACACTGAAGCTTTCTTT.

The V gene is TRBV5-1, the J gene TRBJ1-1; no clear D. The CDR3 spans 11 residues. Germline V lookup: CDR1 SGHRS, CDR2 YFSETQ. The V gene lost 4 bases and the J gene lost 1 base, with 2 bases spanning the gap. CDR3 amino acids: CASSQNTEAFF. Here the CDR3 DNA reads TGCGCCAGCAGCCAGAACACTGAAGCTTTCTTT.

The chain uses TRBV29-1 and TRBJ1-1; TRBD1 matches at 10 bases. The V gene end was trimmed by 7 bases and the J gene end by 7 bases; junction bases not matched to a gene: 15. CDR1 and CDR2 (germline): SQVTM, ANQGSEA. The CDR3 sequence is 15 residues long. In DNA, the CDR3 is TGCAGCGCCGGGACAGGGGCCCAATTGCGGGTTGAAGCTTTCTTT. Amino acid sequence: CSAGTGAQLRVEAFF. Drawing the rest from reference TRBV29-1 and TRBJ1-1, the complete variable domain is SAVISQKPSRDICQRGTSLTIQCQVDSQVTMMFWYRQQPGQSLTLIATANQGSEATYESGFVIDKFPISRPNLTFSTLTVSNMSPEDSSIYLCSAGTGAQLRVEAFFGQGTRLTVV.

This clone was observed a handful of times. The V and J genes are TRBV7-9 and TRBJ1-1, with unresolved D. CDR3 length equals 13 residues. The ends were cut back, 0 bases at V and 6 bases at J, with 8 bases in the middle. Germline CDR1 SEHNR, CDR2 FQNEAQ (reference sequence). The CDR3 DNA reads TGTGCCAGCAGCTTAGCGGGAGGGTCTGAAGCTTTCTTT. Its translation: CASSLAGGSEAFF.

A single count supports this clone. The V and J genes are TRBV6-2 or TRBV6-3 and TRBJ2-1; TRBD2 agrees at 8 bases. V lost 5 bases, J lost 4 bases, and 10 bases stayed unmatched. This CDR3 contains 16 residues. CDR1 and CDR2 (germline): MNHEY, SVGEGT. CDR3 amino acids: CASSPRTSLTYNEQFF. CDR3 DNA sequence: TGTGCCAGCAGTCCGAGGACTAGCCTCACATACAATGAGCAGTTCTTC.

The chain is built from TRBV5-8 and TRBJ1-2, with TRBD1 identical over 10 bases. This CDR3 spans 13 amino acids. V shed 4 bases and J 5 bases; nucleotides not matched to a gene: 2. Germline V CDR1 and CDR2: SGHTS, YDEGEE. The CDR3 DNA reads TGTGCCAGCAGCGAGGGACAGGGGTATGGCTACACCTTC. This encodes CASSEGQGYGYTF.

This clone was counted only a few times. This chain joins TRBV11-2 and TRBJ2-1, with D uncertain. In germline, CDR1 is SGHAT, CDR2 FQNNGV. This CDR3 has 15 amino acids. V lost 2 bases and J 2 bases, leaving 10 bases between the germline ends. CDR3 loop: CASSLISSAYNEQFF. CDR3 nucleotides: TGTGCCAGCAGCTTAATATCTTCCGCCTACAATGAGCAGTTCTTC.

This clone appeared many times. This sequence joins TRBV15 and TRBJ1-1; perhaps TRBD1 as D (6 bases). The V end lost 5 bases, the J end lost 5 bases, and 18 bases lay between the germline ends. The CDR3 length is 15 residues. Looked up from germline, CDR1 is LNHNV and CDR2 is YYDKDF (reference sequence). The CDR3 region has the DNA TGTGCCACCAGCGGGTCTCAGGGGTCGGATACTGAAGCTTTCTTT. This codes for CATSGSQGSDTEAFF. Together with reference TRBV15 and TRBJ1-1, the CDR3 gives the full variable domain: DAMVIQNPRYQVTQFGKPVTLSCSQTLNHNVMYWYQQKSSQAPKLLFHYYDKDFNNEADTPDNFQSRRPNTSFCFLDIRSPGLGDTAMYLCATSGSQGSDTEAFFGQGTRLTVV.

The chain's CDR3 is CASSLSVPNYGYTF. CDR3 coding DNA: TGTGCCAGCAGCTTGAGCGTACCTAACTATGGCTACACCTTC. The chain recombines TRBV5-4 with TRBJ1-2; D is uncertain. V lost 1 base and J 0 bases, leaving 7 bases between the germline ends. The CDR3 has 14 amino acids. CDR1 and CDR2 from the germline V gene are SGHNT and YYREEE (reference sequence).

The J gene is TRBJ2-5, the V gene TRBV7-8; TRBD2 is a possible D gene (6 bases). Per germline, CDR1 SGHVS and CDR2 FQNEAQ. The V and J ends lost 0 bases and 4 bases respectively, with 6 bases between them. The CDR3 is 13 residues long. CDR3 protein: CASSLAGGETQYF. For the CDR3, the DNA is TGTGCCAGCAGCTTAGCGGGGGGAGAGACCCAGTACTTC.

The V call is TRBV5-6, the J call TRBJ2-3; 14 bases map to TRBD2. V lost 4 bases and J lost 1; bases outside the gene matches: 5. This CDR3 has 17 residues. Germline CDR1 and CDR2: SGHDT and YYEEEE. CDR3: CASSAPGLAGGTDTQYF. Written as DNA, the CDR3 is TGTGCCAGCAGCGCCCCGGGACTAGCGGGGGGCACAGATACGCAGTATTTT.

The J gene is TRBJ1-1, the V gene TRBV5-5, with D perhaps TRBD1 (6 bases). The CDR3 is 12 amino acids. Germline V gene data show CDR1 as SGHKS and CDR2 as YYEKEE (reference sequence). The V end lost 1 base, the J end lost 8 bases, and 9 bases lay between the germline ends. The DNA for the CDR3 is TGTGCCAGCAGCTTGCTTGGGACAGAAGCTTTCTTT. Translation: CASSLLGTEAFF.

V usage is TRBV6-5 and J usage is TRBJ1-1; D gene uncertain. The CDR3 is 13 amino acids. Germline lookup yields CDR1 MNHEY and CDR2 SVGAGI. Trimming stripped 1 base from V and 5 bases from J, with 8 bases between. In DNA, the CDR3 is TGTGCCAGCAGTTACTTAACGGGAACTGAAGCTTTCTTT. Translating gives CASSYLTGTEAFF.

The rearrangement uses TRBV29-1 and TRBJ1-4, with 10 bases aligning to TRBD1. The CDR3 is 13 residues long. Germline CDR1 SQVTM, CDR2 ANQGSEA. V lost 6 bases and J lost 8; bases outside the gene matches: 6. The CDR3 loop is CSVQDRGIEKLFF. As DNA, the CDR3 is TGCAGCGTACAGGACAGGGGGATCGAAAAACTGTTTTTT.

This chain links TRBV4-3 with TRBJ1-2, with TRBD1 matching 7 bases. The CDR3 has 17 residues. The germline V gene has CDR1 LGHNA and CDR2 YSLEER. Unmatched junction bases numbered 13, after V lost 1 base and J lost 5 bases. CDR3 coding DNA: TGCGCCAGCAGCCAAGCCGCATTCGAGGGGGCACGATATGGCTACACCTTC. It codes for CASSQAAFEGARYGYTF.

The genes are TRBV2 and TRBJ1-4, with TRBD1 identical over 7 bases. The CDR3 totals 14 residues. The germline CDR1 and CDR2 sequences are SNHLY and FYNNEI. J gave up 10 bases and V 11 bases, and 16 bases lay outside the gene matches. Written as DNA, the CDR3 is TGTGCCGGGGGGCAGGGGGTGCATGCCGGAAAACTGTTTTTT. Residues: CAGGQGVHAGKLFF. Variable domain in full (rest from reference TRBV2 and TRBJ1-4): EPEVTQTPSHQVTQMGQEVILRCVPISNHLYFYWYRQILGQKVEFLVSFYNNEISEKSEIFDDQFSVERPDGSNFTLKIRSTKLEDSAMYFCAGGQGVHAGKLFFGSGTQLSVL.

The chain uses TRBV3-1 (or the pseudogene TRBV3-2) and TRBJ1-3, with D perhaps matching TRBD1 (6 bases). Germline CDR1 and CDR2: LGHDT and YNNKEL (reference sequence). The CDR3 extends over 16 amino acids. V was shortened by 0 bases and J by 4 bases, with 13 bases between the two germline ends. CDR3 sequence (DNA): TGTGCCAGCAGCCAAGACCCAGGGGCGGAAGGAAACACCATATATTTT. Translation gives CASSQDPGAEGNTIYF.

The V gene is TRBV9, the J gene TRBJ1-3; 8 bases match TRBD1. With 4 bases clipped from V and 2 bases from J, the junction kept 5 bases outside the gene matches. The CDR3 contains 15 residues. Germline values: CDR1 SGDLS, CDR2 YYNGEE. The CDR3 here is CASSPTGGPGNTIYF. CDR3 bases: TGTGCCAGCAGCCCCACAGGGGGGCCTGGAAACACCATATATTTT. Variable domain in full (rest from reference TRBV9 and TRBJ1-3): DSGVTQTPKHLITATGQRVTLRCSPRSGDLSVYWYQQSLDQGLQFLIQYYNGEERAKGNILERFSAQQFPDLHSELNLSSLELGDSALYFCASSPTGGPGNTIYFGEGSWLTVV.

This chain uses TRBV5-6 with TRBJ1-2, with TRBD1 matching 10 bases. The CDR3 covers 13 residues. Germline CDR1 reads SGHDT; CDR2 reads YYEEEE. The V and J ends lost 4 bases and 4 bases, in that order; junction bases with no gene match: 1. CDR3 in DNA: TGTGCCAGCAGCCGACAGGGGGCCTATGGCTACACCTTC. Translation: CASSRQGAYGYTF.

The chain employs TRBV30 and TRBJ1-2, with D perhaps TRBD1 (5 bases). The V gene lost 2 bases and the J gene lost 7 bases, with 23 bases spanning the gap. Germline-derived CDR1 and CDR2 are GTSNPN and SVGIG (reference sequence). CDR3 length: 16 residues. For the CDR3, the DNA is TGTGCCTGGAGTATCTCGGCGGGGACGGGAAGGTTTGGCTACACCTTC. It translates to CAWSISAGTGRFGYTF. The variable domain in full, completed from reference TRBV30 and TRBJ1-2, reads SQTIHQWPATLVQPVGSPLSLECTVEGTSNPNLYWYRQAAGRGLQLLFYSVGIGQISSEVPQNLSASRPQDRQFILSSKKLLLSDSGFYLCAWSISAGTGRFGYTFGSGTRLTVV.

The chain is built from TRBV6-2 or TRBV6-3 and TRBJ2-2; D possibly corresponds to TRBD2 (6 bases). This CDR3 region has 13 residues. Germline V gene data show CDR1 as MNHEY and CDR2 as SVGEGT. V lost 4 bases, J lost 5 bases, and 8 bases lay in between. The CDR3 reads CASSLLATGELFF. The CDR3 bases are TGTGCCAGCAGTTTACTAGCAACCGGGGAGCTGTTTTTT.

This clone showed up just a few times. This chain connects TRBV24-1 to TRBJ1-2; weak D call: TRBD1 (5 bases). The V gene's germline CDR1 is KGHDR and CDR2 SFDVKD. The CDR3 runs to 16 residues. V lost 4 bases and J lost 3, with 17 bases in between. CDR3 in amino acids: CATSDGTGWGYYGYTF. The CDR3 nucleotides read TGTGCCACCAGTGACGGAACAGGTTGGGGCTACTATGGCTACACCTTC.

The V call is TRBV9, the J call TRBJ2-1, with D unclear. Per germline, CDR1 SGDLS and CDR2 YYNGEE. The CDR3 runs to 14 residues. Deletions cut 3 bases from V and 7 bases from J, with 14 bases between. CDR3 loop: CASSGRLLRNEQFF. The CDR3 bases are TGTGCCAGCAGCGGCCGATTGCTCAGAAATGAGCAGTTCTTC.

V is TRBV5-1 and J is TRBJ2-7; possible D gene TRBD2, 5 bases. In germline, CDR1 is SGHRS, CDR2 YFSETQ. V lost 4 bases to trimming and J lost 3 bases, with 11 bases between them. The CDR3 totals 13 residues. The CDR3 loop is CASSLDFNYEQYF. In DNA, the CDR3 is TGCGCCAGCAGCCTGGACTTTAACTACGAGCAGTACTTC.